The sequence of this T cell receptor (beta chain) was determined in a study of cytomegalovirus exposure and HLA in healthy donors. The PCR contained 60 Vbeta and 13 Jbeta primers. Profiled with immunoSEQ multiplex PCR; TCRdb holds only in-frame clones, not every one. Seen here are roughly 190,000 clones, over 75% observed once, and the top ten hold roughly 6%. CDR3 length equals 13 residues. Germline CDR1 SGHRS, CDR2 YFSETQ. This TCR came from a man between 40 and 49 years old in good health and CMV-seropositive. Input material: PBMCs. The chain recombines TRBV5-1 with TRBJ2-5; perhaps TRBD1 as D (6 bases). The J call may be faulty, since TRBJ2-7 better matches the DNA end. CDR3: CASSKTGTVEQYF. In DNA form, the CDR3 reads TGCGCCAGCAGCAAGACAGGAACCGTCGAGCAGTACTTC.